This TCR beta chain was captured in a study of blood T cell repertoires in COVID-19. Study as a whole: The study drew acute and convalescent COVID-19 samples from the United States, Italy and Spain.

Original analysis: Amplification of reference gene primers was used by the study to estimate nucleated cell counts. Clones were read by immunoSEQ multiplex PCR, and TCRdb kept only the in-frame ones, dropping some. For V, J and clone size, that table is used; D and trimming come from the DNA. This table has 56,000 or so clones, nearly 90% appearing once. CDR1 is MNHEY and CDR2 is SVGAGI in the germline V gene. The CDR3 has 14 amino acids. The ends were cut back, 0 bases at V and 6 bases at J, with 9 bases in the middle. Sequenced: peripheral blood. The chain couples TRBV6-5 to TRBJ1-5; D gene ambiguous. The sequence was obtained from a woman aged 60-75 years with COVID-19, enrolled during active disease. The CDR3 sequence is CASSYSRAVQPQHF. The DNA of the CDR3 is TGTGCCAGCAGTTACTCGAGAGCGGTTCAGCCCCAGCATTTT.